One sample yielded the 20 T cell receptor beta chains listed below, sequenced in a study of blood T cell repertoires in COVID-19. Clones were read by immunoSEQ multiplex PCR, and TCRdb kept only the in-frame ones, dropping some. The sample gives 21,000 or so clones, around 86% of which show up once; approximately 3.6% is in the top ten. Sample: peripheral blood. The receptors here all came from a man in his fifties or sixties with active COVID-19.

This chain joins TRBV30 and TRBJ2-7, with 7 bases aligning to TRBD1. The CDR3 is made up of 13 amino acids. The germline CDR1 and CDR2 sequences are GTSNPN and SVGIG (reference sequence). V gave up 4 bases and J gave up 2 bases; unmatched junction bases: 5. Written as DNA, the CDR3 is TGTGCCTGGACCCCGGGGACAGCCTACGAGCAGTACTTC. Protein: CAWTPGTAYEQYF.

CDR3 sequence: CARRDRGVNEQFF. Written as DNA, the CDR3 is TGTGCCAGACGGGACAGGGGTGTCAATGAGCAGTTCTTC. The chain is built from TRBV7-2 and TRBJ2-1; 10 bases are a match to TRBD1. Germline CDR1 SGHTA, CDR2 FQGNSA. After removal of 9 bases from V and 6 bases from J, the junction contained 5 bases not matched to a gene. This CDR3 has 13 residues.

The chain joins TRBV18 to TRBJ1-1, with 7 bases aligning to TRBD1. The CDR3 contains 15 residues. Trimming removed 3 bases from V and 1 base from J; junction bases left unmatched: 5. Germline-derived CDR1 and CDR2 are KGHSH and LQKENI. This CDR3 is CASSPKQGKNTEAFF. The DNA for the CDR3 is TGTGCCAGCTCACCTAAACAGGGGAAGAACACTGAAGCTTTCTTT. The whole variable domain, filled in from reference TRBV18 and TRBJ1-1, reads NAGVMQNPRHLVRRRGQEARLRCSPMKGHSHVYWYRQLPEEGLKFMVYLQKENIIDESGMPKERFSAEFPKEGPSILRIQQVVRGDSAAYFCASSPKQGKNTEAFFGQGTRLTVV.

This clone was detected once. The chain combines TRBV5-1 with TRBJ2-6; 10 bases are a match to TRBD2. From germline, CDR1 is SGHRS and CDR2 YFSETQ. The CDR3 is made up of 16 amino acids. J gave up 4 bases and V 7 bases, and 8 bases lay outside the gene matches. The DNA for the CDR3 is TGCGCCAGCCTCGGGACTAGCGAGGCCGGGGCCAACGTCCTGACTTTC. Translation: CASLGTSEAGANVLTF.

V usage is TRBV15 and J usage is TRBJ2-1; D may be TRBD1 (6 bases). V was trimmed by 0 bases and J by 8 bases, leaving 8 bases between them. Germline V gene lookup returns CDR1 LNHNV and CDR2 YYDKDF (reference sequence). CDR3 length equals 13 residues. As DNA, the CDR3 is TGTGCCACCAGCAGAGATAGGGGGTATGAGCAGTTCTTC. Translation gives CATSRDRGYEQFF. Filled out from reference TRBV15 and TRBJ2-1, the complete variable domain reads DAMVIQNPRYQVTQFGKPVTLSCSQTLNHNVMYWYQQKSSQAPKLLFHYYDKDFNNEADTPDNFQSRRPNTSFCFLDIRSPGLGDTAMYLCATSRDRGYEQFFGPGTRLTVL.

The V call is TRBV19, the J call TRBJ2-5; TRBD2 might be the D (6 bases). This CDR3 spans 14 amino acids. Germline V lookup: CDR1 LNHDA, CDR2 SQIVND (reference sequence). The V and J ends lost 3 bases and 4 bases respectively, with 12 bases between them. This CDR3 reads CASSIGGSRETQYF. The CDR3 DNA is TGTGCCAGTAGTATTGGGGGGAGTCGAGAGACCCAGTACTTC.

This chain links TRBV9 with TRBJ1-6; D not certain. V lost 0 bases and J lost 8, with 12 bases in between. This CDR3 is 15 amino acids long. CDR1 SGDLS and CDR2 YYNGEE come from the germline V gene. CDR3 sequence reads: CASSVGGHGDSPLHF. CDR3 nucleotide sequence: TGTGCCAGCAGCGTAGGAGGGCATGGTGATTCACCCCTCCACTTT.

The sample holds a few counts of this clone. The gene calls are TRBV4-1 and TRBJ1-5, with a weak D call TRBD1 (5 bases). The CDR3 consists of 16 residues. Per germline, CDR1 MGHRA and CDR2 YSYEKL. V was trimmed by 4 bases and J by 5 bases, leaving 18 bases between them. Here the CDR3 reads CASSPTPSRVYQPQHF. CDR3 in DNA: TGCGCCAGCAGCCCCACCCCCTCCAGGGTGTATCAGCCCCAGCATTTT.

The rearrangement joins TRBV9 to TRBJ1-3, with D unclear. Germline values: CDR1 SGDLS, CDR2 YYNGEE. There are 15 residues in the CDR3. V was pared by 4 bases and J by 0 bases, with 11 bases between. CDR3 nucleotides: TGTGCCAGCAGCCCTGGACTGACCTCTGGAAACACCATATATTTT. It translates to CASSPGLTSGNTIYF. Drawing the rest from reference TRBV9 and TRBJ1-3, the complete variable domain is DSGVTQTPKHLITATGQRVTLRCSPRSGDLSVYWYQQSLDQGLQFLIQYYNGEERAKGNILERFSAQQFPDLHSELNLSSLELGDSALYFCASSPGLTSGNTIYFGEGSWLTVV.

This clone appeared once. J is TRBJ2-5 and V is TRBV11-2, with unresolved D. CDR3 size: 13 residues. Germline CDR1 SGHAT, CDR2 FQNNGV. Between the trimmed V and J ends, which lost 2 bases and 1 base, there was a span of 5 bases. The CDR3 spells CASSLHFQETQYF. The CDR3 coding sequence is TGTGCCAGCAGCTTACACTTCCAAGAGACCCAGTACTTC.

The chain couples TRBV7-2 to TRBJ2-2; D is unresolved. This CDR3 spans 14 amino acids. V gave up 3 bases and J gave up 0 bases, with 5 bases separating them. Germline V gene data show CDR1 as SGHTA and CDR2 as FQGNSA. The CDR3 DNA follows: TGTGCCAGCAGCTTTACACCGAACACCGGGGAGCTGTTTTTT. Its translation is CASSFTPNTGELFF. Based on the CDR3 plus reference TRBV7-2 and TRBJ2-2, the full variable domain is GAGVSQSPSNKVTEKGKDVELRCDPISGHTALYWYRQSLGQGLEFLIYFQGNSAPDKSGLPSDRFSAERTGGSVSTLTIQRTQQEDSAVYLCASSFTPNTGELFFGEGSRLTVL.

This sequence joins TRBV10-1 and TRBJ1-5; D is unresolved. The V end lost 7 bases, the J end lost 2 bases, and 18 bases lay between the germline ends. The CDR3 extends over 16 amino acids. Germline values: CDR1 WNHNN, CDR2 SYGVQD (reference sequence). CDR3 in amino acids: CASTPLRVIGNQPQHF. CDR3 in DNA: TGCGCCAGCACCCCCCTCCGGGTAATTGGCAATCAGCCCCAGCATTTT.

This clone was seen just once. V is TRBV5-1 and J is TRBJ2-2; 7 bases map to TRBD1. Germline CDR1 and CDR2: SGHRS and YFSETQ. There are 15 residues in the CDR3. Unmatched junction bases numbered 2, after V lost 3 bases and J lost 0 bases. The CDR3 DNA follows: TGCGCCAGCAGCTGGGGGACAGCGAACACCGGGGAGCTGTTTTTT. It yields the protein CASSWGTANTGELFF.

The genes are TRBV5-6 and TRBJ2-7, with D tentatively TRBD2 (6 bases). Germline CDR1 SGHDT, CDR2 YYEEEE. The CDR3 is made up of 15 amino acids. Trimming shortened V by 4 bases and J by 4 bases, and 18 bases separated the two germline ends. CDR3 DNA sequence: TGTGCCAGCAGCCCGGATGGGGGGAATACTTACGAGCAGTACTTC. Its protein is CASSPDGGNTYEQYF.

Regarding this clone: One junction end disagrees with the germline gene, perhaps due to a read error. The chain joins TRBV7-2 to TRBJ1-2, with D unresolved. The CDR3 runs to 14 residues. The germline gives CDR1 SGHTA, CDR2 FQGNSA. CDR3 sequence reads: CASSPSFPNYDYTF. CDR3 nucleotides: TGTGCCAGCAGCCCGTCCTTTCCTAACTATGACTACACCTTC.

This chain uses TRBV7-9 with TRBJ2-1; D possibly corresponds to TRBD1 (6 bases). There are 12 residues in the CDR3. From germline, CDR1 is SEHNR and CDR2 FQNEAQ (reference sequence). Deletions cut 5 bases from V and 9 bases from J, with 11 bases between. The CDR3 loop is CASSQGGSEQFF. The CDR3 DNA reads as TGTGCCAGCAGCCAAGGGGGTAGTGAGCAGTTCTTC.

The V gene is TRBV7-6, the J gene TRBJ1-6, with D unresolved. Trimming took off 6 bases at V and 3 bases at J, with 12 bases between the two ends. The CDR3 is made up of 15 amino acids. The germline gives CDR1 SGHVS, CDR2 FNYEAQ. This CDR3 reads CASRFRTDYNSPLHF. The CDR3, as DNA: TGTGCCAGCAGGTTCCGCACAGACTATAATTCACCCCTCCACTTT.

The chain uses TRBV2 and TRBJ1-2, with D hard to call. V lost 8 bases and J lost 2, with 12 bases in between. The germline CDR1 and CDR2 sequences are SNHLY and FYNNEI. The CDR3 extends over 13 amino acids. CDR3 amino acids: CASPLPLNYGYTF. CDR3 DNA: TGTGCCAGCCCATTGCCTCTAAACTATGGCTACACCTTC.

This chain uses TRBV3-1 (or the pseudogene TRBV3-2) with TRBJ1-2; TRBD1 matches at 8 bases. From germline, CDR1 is LGHDT and CDR2 YNNKEL (reference sequence). This CDR3 is built from 15 residues. The V and J ends lost 3 bases and 4 bases, in that order; junction bases with no gene match: 7. In nucleotides, the CDR3 is TGTGCCAGCAGCCAGTACAGGGGGGGAATCTATGGCTACACCTTC. It is translated as CASSQYRGGIYGYTF.

The chain combines TRBV3-1 (or the pseudogene TRBV3-2) with TRBJ2-2; D possibly corresponds to TRBD2 (6 bases). Trimming cost V 3 bases and J 6 bases, with 11 bases left between them. Germline V lookup: CDR1 LGHDT, CDR2 YNNKEL (reference sequence). This CDR3 contains 14 residues. CDR3 DNA sequence: TGTGCCAGCAGCCATACTTCTAGCGCCGGGGAGCTGTTTTTT. This encodes CASSHTSSAGELFF.